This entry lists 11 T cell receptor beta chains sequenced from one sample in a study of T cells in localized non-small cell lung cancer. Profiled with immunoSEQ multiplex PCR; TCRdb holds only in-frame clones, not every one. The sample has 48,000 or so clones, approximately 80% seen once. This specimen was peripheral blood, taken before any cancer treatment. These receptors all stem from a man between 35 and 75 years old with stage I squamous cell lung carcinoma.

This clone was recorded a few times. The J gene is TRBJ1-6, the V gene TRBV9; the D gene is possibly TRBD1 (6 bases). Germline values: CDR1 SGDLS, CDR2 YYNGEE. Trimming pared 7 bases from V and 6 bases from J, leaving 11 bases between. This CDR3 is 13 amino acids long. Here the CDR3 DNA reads TGTGCCAGCGCGACAGGAGGTAATTCACCCCTCCACTTT. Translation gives CASATGGNSPLHF.

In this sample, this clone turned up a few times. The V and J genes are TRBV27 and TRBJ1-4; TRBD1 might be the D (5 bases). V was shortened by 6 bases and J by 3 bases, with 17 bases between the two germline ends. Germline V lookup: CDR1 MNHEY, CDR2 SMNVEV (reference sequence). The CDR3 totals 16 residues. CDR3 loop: CASRMTAKLSNEKLFF. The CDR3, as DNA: TGTGCCAGCAGAATGACAGCGAAATTATCTAATGAAAAACTGTTTTTT. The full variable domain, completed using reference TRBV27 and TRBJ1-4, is EAQVTQNPRYLITVTGKKLTVTCSQNMNHEYMSWYRQDPGLGLRQIYYSMNVEVTDKGDVPEGYKVSRKEKRNFPLILESPSPNQTSLYFCASRMTAKLSNEKLFFGSGTQLSVL.

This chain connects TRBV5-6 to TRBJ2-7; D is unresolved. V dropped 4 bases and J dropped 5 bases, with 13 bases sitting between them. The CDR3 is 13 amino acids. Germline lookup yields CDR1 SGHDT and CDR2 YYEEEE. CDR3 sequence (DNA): TGTGCCAGCAGCCGGAAACCCCCGGACGAGCAGTACTTC. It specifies CASSRKPPDEQYF.

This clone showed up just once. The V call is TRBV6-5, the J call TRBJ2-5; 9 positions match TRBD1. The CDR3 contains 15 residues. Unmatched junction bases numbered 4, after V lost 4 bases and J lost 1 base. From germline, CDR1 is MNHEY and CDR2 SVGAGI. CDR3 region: CASSWGQGSQETQYF. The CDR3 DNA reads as TGTGCCAGCAGTTGGGGACAGGGTTCCCAAGAGACCCAGTACTTC.

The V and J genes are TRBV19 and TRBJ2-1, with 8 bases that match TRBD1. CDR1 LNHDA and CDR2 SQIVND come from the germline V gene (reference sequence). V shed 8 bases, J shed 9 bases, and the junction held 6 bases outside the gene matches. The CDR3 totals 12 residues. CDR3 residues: CASSAGGTEQFF. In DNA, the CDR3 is TGTGCCAGTTCCGCAGGGGGCACTGAGCAGTTCTTC.

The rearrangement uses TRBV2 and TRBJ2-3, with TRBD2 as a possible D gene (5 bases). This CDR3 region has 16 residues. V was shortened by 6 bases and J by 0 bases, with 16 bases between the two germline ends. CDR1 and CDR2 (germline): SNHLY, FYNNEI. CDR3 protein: CASRVATPHSTDTQYF. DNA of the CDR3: TGTGCCAGCAGGGTAGCGACCCCCCACAGCACAGATACGCAGTATTTT.

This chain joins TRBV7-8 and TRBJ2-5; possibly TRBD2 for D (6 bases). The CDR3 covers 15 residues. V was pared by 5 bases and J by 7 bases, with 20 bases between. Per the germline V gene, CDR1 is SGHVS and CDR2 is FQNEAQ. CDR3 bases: TGTGCCAGCAGCCCGCCGGACTACCACATCGTGACCCAGTACTTC. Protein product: CASSPPDYHIVTQYF.

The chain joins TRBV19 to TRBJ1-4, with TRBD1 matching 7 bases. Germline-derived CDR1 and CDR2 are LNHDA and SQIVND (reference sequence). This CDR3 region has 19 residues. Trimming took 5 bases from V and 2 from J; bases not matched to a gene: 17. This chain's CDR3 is CASSSRDSYATTTNEKLFF. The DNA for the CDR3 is TGTGCCAGTAGTTCACGGGACAGCTACGCTACTACCACTAATGAAAAACTGTTTTTT.

The CDR3 reads CASTPPRVDPNQETQYF. The DNA for the CDR3 is TGTGCCAGCACCCCCCCCCGAGTGGATCCCAACCAAGAGACCCAGTACTTC. This chain uses TRBV27 with TRBJ2-5; the D is unclear. CDR3 length: 17 amino acids. In germline, CDR1 is MNHEY, CDR2 SMNVEV (reference sequence). Trimming removed 7 bases from V and 0 bases from J, with 21 bases in between.

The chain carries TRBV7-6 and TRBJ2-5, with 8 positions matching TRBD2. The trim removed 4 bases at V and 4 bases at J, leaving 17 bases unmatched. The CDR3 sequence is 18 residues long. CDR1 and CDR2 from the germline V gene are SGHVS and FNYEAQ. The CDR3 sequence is CASSSQPTGTRRRETQYF. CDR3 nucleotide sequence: TGTGCCAGCAGCTCACAACCGACCGGGACTAGGCGGCGAGAGACCCAGTACTTC.

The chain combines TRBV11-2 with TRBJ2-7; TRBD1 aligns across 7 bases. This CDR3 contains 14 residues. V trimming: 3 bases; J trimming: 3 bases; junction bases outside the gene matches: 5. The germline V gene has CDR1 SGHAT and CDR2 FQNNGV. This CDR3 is CASSFKQGSYEQYF. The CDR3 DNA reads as TGTGCCAGCAGCTTCAAACAGGGGAGCTACGAGCAGTACTTC.